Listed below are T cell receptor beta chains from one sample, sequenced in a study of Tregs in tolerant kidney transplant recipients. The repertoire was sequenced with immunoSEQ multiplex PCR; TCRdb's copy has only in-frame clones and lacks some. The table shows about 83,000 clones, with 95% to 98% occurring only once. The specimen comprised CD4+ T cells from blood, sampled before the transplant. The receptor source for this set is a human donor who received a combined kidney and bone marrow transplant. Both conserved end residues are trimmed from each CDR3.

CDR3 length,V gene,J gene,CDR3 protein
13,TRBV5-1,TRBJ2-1,ASSFRSGAYNEQF
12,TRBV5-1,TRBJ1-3,ASSFEASGNTIY
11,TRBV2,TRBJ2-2,ASSGLAGGGLF
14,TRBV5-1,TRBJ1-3,ASSLAGTVAGNTIY
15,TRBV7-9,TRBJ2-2,ASSSILQGRNTGELF
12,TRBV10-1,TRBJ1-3,ASSAQASGNTIY
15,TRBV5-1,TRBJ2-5,ASSLGLAGGVQETQY
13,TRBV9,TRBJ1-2,ASSILDSGNYGYT
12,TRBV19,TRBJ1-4,ASSRKGAVEKLF
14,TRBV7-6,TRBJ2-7,ASSLKGGRYSYEQY
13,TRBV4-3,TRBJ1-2,ASSQGIGQNYGYT
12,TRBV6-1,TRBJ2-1,ASKRDRVYNEQF